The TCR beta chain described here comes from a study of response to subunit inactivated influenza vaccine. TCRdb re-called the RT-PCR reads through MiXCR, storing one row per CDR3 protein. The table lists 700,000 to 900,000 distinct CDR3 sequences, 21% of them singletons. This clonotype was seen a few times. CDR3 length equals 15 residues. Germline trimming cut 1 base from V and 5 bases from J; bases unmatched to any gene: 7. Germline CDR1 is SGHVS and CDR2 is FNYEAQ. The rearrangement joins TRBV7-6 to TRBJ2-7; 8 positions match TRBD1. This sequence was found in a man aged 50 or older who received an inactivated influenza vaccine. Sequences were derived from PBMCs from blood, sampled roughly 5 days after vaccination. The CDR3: CASSLGTGGLHEQYF. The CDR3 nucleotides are TGTGCCAGCAGCTTAGGCACAGGGGGTCTCCACGAGCAGTACTTC.